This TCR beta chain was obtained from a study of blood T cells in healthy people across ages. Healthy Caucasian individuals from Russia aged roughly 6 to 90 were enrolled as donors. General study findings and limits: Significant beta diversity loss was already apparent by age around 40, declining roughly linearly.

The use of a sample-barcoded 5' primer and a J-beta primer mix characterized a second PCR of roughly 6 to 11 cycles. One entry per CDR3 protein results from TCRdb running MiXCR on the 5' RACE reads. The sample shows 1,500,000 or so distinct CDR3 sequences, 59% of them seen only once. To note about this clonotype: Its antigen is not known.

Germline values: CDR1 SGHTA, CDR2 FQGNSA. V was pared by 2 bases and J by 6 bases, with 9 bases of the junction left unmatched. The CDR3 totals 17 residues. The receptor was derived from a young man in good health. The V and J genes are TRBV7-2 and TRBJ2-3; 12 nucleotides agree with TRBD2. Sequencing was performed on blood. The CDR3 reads CASSLNEALAGGDTQYF. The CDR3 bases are TGTGCCAGCAGCTTAAACGAGGCGCTAGCGGGAGGGGATACGCAGTATTTT.